This T cell receptor beta chain was found in a study of OX40 agonist ivuxolimab in advanced cancers. For the study at large: Intravenous ivuxolimab at 0.01 to 10 mg/kg was given to patients every 2 weeks.

Germline V CDR1 and CDR2: SGHTA, FQGNSA. The CDR3 covers 14 residues. The V gene lost 6 bases and the J gene lost 0 bases, with 9 bases spanning the gap. Baseline was the first blood sampling point, followed by cycle 4 day 1 and cycle 7 day 1. Study-wide points: Certain nonresponders additionally had low normalized T-cell clonal expansion. At 0.1 to 3.0 mg/kg and by week 6, clonal expansion occurred in CD4+ and CD8+ blood T cells.

A remark on this clone: The antigen is not known.

Libraries were prepared by immunoSEQ multiplex PCR; TCRdb keeps only in-frame clonotypes and omits some of them. The sample has tens of thousands of clones, more than 80% seen once. The sample consisted of CD4+ or CD8+ T cells sorted from blood, taken in a trial of the OX40 agonist ivuxolimab. The chain recombines TRBV7-2 with TRBJ1-3; D remains unclear. This receptor was obtained from an adult with an advanced solid tumor such as melanoma, head and neck, liver or kidney cancer. CDR3: CASRTGYSGNTIYF. In nucleotides, the CDR3 is TGTGCCAGCAGAACCGGATACTCTGGAAACACCATATATTTT.